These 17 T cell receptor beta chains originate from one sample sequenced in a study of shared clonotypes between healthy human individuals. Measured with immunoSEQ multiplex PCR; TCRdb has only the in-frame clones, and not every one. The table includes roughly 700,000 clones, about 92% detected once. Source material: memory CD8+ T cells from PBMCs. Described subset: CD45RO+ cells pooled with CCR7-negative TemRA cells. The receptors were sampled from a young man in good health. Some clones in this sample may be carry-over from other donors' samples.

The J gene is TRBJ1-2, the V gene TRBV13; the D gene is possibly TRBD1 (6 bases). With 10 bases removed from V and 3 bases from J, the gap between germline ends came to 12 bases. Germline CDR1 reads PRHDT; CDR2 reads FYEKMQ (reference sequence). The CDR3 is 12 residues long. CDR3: CAIFRGHYGYTF. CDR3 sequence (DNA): TGTGCCATATTCAGGGGACACTATGGCTACACCTTC.

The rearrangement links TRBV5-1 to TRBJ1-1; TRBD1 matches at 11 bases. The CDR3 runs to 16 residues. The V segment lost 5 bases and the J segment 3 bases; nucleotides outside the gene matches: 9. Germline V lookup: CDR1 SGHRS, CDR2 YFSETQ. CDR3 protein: CASRWTGGRTDTEAFF. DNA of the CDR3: TGCGCCAGCAGATGGACAGGGGGCAGGACGGACACTGAAGCTTTCTTT. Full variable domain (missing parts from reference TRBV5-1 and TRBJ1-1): KAGVTQTPRYLIKTRGQQVTLSCSPISGHRSVSWYQQTPGQGLQFLFEYFSETQRNKGNFPGRFSGRQFSNSRSEMNVSTLELGDSALYLCASRWTGGRTDTEAFFGQGTRLTVV.

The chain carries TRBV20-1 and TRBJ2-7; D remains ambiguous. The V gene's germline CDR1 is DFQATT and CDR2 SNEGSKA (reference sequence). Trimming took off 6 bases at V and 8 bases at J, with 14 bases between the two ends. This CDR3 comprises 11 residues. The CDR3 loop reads CSARWQPKQYF. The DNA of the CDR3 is TGCAGTGCCCGATGGCAGCCCAAGCAGTACTTC.

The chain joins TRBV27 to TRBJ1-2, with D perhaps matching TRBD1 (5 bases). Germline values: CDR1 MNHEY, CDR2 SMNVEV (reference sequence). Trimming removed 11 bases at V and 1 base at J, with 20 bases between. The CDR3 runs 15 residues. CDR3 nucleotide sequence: TGTGCCGAGGTGGCGGCCAGGGAACGTAACTATGGCTACACCTTC. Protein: CAEVAARERNYGYTF.

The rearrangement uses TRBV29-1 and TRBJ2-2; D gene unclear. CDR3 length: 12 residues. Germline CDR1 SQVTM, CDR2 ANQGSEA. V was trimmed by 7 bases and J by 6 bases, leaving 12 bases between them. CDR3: CSGRVMAGELFF. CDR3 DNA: TGCAGCGGCCGCGTTATGGCCGGGGAGCTGTTTTTT.

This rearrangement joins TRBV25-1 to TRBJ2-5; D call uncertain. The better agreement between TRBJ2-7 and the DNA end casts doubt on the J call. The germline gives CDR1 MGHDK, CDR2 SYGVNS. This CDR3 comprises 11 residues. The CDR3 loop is CASSPSYEQYF. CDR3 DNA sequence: TGTGCCAGCAGTCCATCCTACGAGCAGTACTTC.

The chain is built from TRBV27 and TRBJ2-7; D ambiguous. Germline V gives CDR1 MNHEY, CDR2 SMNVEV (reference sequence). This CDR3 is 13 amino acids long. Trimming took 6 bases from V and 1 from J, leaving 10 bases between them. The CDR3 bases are TGTGCCAGCAGACCTCTACCGTCCTACGAGCAGTACTTC. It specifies CASRPLPSYEQYF.

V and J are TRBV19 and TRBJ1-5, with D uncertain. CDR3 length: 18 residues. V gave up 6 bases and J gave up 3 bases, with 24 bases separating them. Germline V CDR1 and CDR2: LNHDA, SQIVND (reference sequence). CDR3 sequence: CASSPIWRALRPNQPQHF. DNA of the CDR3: TGTGCCAGTAGCCCGATATGGAGGGCCCTTCGGCCCAATCAGCCCCAGCATTTT. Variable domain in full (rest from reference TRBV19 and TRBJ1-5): DGGITQSPKYLFRKEGQNVTLSCEQNLNHDAMYWYRQDPGQGLRLIYYSQIVNDFQKGDIAEGYSVSREKKESFPLTVTSAQKNPTAFYLCASSPIWRALRPNQPQHFGDGTRLSIL.

The CDR3 here is CASSLEASPRSSYEQYF. In nucleotides, the CDR3 is TGCGCCAGCAGCTTGGAGGCTAGCCCCAGGAGCTCCTACGAGCAGTACTTC. This sequence joins TRBV5-1 and TRBJ2-7; D may be TRBD2 (5 bases). With 0 bases removed from V and 0 bases from J, the gap between germline ends came to 16 bases. Germline V gene data show CDR1 as SGHRS and CDR2 as YFSETQ. This CDR3 contains 17 residues.

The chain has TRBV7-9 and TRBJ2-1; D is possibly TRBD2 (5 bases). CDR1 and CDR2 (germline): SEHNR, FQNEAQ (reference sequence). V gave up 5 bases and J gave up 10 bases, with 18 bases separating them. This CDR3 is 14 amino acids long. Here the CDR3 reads CASSPVGSVNEQFF. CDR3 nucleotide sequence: TGTGCCAGCAGCCCCGTAGGTAGCGTGAACGAGCAGTTCTTC.

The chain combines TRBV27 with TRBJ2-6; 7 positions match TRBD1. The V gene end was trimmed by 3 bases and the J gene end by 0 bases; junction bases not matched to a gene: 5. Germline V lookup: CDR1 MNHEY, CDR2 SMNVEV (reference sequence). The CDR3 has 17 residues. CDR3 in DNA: TGTGCCAGCAGTTTGGGACAGATAATCTCTGGGGCCAACGTCCTGACTTTC. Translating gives CASSLGQIISGANVLTF.

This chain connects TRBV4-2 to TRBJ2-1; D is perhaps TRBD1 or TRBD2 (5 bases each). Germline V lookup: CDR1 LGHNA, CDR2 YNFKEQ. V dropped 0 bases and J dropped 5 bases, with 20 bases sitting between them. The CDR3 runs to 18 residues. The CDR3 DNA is TGTGCCAGCAGCCAAGATCTGGTGGGCGGTCTGGGGGACAATGAGCAGTTCTTC. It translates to CASSQDLVGGLGDNEQFF.

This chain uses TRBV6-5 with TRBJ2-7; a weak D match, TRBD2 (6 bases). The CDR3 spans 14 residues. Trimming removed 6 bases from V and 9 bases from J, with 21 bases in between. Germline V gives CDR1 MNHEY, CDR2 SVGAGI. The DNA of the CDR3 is TGTGCCAGCAGCGCCGGGACTCCGCTGGCCCCGCAGTACTTC. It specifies CASSAGTPLAPQYF.

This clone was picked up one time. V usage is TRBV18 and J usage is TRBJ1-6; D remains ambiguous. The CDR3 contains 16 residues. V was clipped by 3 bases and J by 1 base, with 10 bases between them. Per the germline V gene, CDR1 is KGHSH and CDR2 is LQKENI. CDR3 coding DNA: TGTGCCAGCTCACCTTCGGACTGGTCCTATAATTCACCCCTCCACTTT. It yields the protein CASSPSDWSYNSPLHF.

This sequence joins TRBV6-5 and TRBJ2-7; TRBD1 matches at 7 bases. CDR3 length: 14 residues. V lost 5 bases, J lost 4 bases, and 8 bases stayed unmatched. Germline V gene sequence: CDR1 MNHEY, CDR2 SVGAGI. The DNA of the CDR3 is TGTGCCAGCAGTCACAGGGGTATCGAGTACGAGCAGTACTTC. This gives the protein CASSHRGIEYEQYF.

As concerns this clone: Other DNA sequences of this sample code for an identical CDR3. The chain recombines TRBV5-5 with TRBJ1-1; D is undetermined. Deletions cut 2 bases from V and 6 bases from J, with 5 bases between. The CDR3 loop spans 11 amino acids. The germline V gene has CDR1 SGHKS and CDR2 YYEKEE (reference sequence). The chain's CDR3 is CASSLGPEAFF. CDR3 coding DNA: TGTGCCAGCAGCTTAGGTCCTGAAGCTTTCTTT.

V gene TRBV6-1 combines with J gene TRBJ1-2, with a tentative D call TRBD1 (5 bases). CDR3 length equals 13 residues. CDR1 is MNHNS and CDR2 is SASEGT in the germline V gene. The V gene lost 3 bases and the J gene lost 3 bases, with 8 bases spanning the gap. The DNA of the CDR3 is TGTGCCAGCAGTGAGGGACGGTACTATGGCTACACCTTC. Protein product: CASSEGRYYGYTF.